This is a list of T cell receptor beta chains from one sample in a study of radiotherapy plus CTLA-4 blockade in lung cancer. Only in-frame clones appear in the TCRdb table, and some are missing; sequencing was by immunoSEQ multiplex PCR. This table has 60,000 or so clones, around 80% appearing once. The specimen was peripheral blood, collected from a patient treated with radiotherapy plus ipilimumab. These receptor sequences come from a human donor with non-small cell lung cancer who had a partial response to radiotherapy plus ipilimumab. Both conserved end residues are part of each CDR3. Size is stated for part of the rows, as once, few or many counts, or as a class when the clone is expanded.

>TRBJ1-2|-|TRBV7-9
CASSLGQGSYTF
>TRBJ2-3|-|TRBV2
CASSEFPRGVTDTQYF
>TRBJ1-6|-|TRBV7-9
CATRTGNPYNSPLHF
>TRBJ1-5|-|TRBV19
CASRTGTQPQHF
>TRBJ2-2|-|TRBV11-3
CASSPSGPNTGELFF
>TRBJ2-7|-|TRBV6-5
CASSYSGRIYEQYF
>TRBJ2-3|-|TRBV5-6
CASSLVHGVADTQYF
>TRBJ2-1|-|TRBV7-3
CASSAAGGPANEQFF
>TRBJ2-5|-|TRBV10-2
CASSEWGGRGTRGETQYF
>TRBJ1-4|-|TRBV10-3
CATGQGSEKLFF
>TRBJ1-3|once|TRBV5-6
CASSLADTDNSGNTIYF
>TRBJ2-3|-|TRBV6-1
CASTERGAGTDTQYF
>TRBJ1-6|-|TRBV6-1
CASRRQGAASPLHF
>TRBJ2-5|-|TRBV7-7
CASSLQGEETQYF
>TRBJ1-5|-|TRBV7-2
CASSGGITQGGNQPQHF
>TRBJ2-3|-|TRBV7-2
CASSSGGGTDTQYF
>TRBJ2-1|-|TRBV7-6
CASSKISQGEYEQFF
>TRBJ1-1|-|TRBV14
CASSQDGDFWESTEAFF
>TRBJ1-3|few|TRBV20-1
CSAPTGNTIYF
>TRBJ2-5|-|TRBV7-9
CASSFNRGGLGAGETQYF
>TRBJ1-2|-|TRBV5-1
CASGGGKGGGYTF
>TRBJ2-7|-|TRBV5-1
CASSLWGDYEQYF
>TRBJ2-2|few|TRBV11-2
CASSWGQGYGELFF
>TRBJ2-7|-|TRBV29-1
CSATGETLYEQYF
>TRBJ1-3|-|TRBV9
CASSVAPGAGGNTIYF
>TRBJ2-7|-|TRBV6-5
CASSYSRGSTYEQYF
>TRBJ2-3|-|TRBV6-5
CASKRGGQNTQYF
>TRBJ2-2|-|TRBV7-3
CASSSLSVDWRTTGELFF
>TRBJ1-2|-|TRBV7-2
CASSSLTGDYGYTF
>TRBJ2-7|-|TRBV7-6
CASSLAVGAGGTYEQYF
>TRBJ1-1|-|TRBV4-2
CASSQVGGTNTEAFF
>TRBJ1-6|-|TRBV4-1
CASRLKTGDNSPLHF
>TRBJ2-1|-|TRBV4-3
CASSQETSGGAGQFF
>TRBJ2-1|-|TRBV30
CAWLAGGYNNEQFF
>TRBJ1-2|-|TRBV5-6
CASSAGGAYGYTF
>TRBJ2-7|-|TRBV6-5
CASSYSRTSGYEQYF
>TRBJ2-6|once|TRBV28
CASSSYTGVGANVLTF
>TRBJ2-5|-|TRBV6-1
CASSPGWQTQYF
>TRBJ2-5|-|TRBV5-1
CASSFGGGNRETQYF
>TRBJ2-7|-|TRBV5-1
CASSWGTSLGEQYF
>TRBJ1-5|-|TRBV7-8
CASSSGTGVTSNQPQHF
>TRBJ1-5|-|TRBV5-1
CASSLGDRADSQPQHF
>TRBJ2-5|-|TRBV19
CASSTRTGPRETQYF
>TRBJ2-2|-|TRBV6-1
CATTPRQDKGGELFF
>TRBJ1-1|-|TRBV6-5
CASSEQGDGPEAFF
>TRBJ2-1|-|TRBV5-8
CASSLGRSSYNEQFF
>TRBJ2-7|-|TRBV5-1
CASSWGTGLIEQYF
>TRBJ1-6|-|TRBV30
CAWSVLDGNTPLHF
>TRBJ2-2|once|TRBV4-1
CASSSAGLAMNTGELFF
>TRBJ2-6|once|TRBV9
CASSENRPSGANVLTF
>TRBJ1-5|-|TRBV4-1
CASSQGGEGSNQPQHF
>TRBJ2-5|-|TRBV5-8
CASSLDPRAETQYF
>TRBJ1-1|-|TRBV7-9
CASSFPVVIEAFF
>TRBJ1-3|-|TRBV30
CAWRPGQALYF
>TRBJ2-7|-|TRBV27
CASSLGTWGSYEQYF
>TRBJ2-3|-|TRBV5-4
CASSFNPGSTDTQYF
>TRBJ2-4|-|TRBV11-3
CASSLSPGNIQYF
>TRBJ1-2|-|TRBV30
CAWREPRHTYYGYTF